The rows below give T cell receptor beta chains drawn from one sample of a study of identical twins. TCRdb reprocessed the 5' RACE reads via MiXCR and lists one record per CDR3 protein. The sample lists around 470,000 distinct CDR3 sequences; 13% to 15% were seen once. The data were also submitted as part of a second study, on yellow fever vaccine responses in identical twins.

Specimen: CD4+ T cells sorted from blood. The receptors come from a woman aged 18-29 years in good health. The CDR3 runs from the conserved cysteine through the conserved F or W. Fields, in order: V gene, D gene, J gene, clone size, CDR3 DNA, CDR3 protein. D genes are given only for firm matches. Clone size is given for some rows only: seen once, a few or many times, or a class if the clone is expanded.

v_gene: TRBV5-6
d_gene: .
j_gene: TRBJ2-2
abundance: many
CDR3nt: TGTGCCAGCAGCGCACGTAAGGGGGAGCTGTTTTTT
CDR3aa: CASSARKGELFF

v_gene: TRBV7-6
d_gene: TRBD2
j_gene: TRBJ2-7
abundance: once
CDR3nt: TGTGCCAGCAGCAGTACTAGCGGGAGGTCTTACGAGCAGTACTTC
CDR3aa: CASSSTSGRSYEQYF

v_gene: TRBV7-9
d_gene: TRBD2
j_gene: TRBJ2-7
abundance: .
CDR3nt: TGTGCCAGCAGCCCGGGGGGATTATACTACGAGCAGTACTTC
CDR3aa: CASSPGGLYYEQYF

v_gene: TRBV12-3/TRBV12-4
d_gene: .
j_gene: TRBJ1-1
abundance: few
CDR3nt: TGTGCCAGCAGTTTAGTAACCGGGGTAGCTCAGAACACTGAAGCTTTCTTT
CDR3aa: CASSLVTGVAQNTEAFF

v_gene: TRBV2
d_gene: .
j_gene: TRBJ2-1
abundance: .
CDR3nt: TGTGCCAGCAGAGAAGGAGGCAATGAGCAGTTCTTC
CDR3aa: CASREGGNEQFF

v_gene: TRBV29-1
d_gene: TRBD2
j_gene: TRBJ2-5
abundance: few
CDR3nt: TGCAGCGTCGAATTCATCGGGGTAGCGGGGCCCCAAGAGACCCAGTACTTC
CDR3aa: CSVEFIGVAGPQETQYF

v_gene: TRBV27
d_gene: TRBD2
j_gene: TRBJ2-1
abundance: .
CDR3nt: TGTGCCAGCAGTTTACCCGGGGGGGGGCTGTTCTTC
CDR3aa: CASSLPGGGLFF

v_gene: TRBV10-3
d_gene: TRBD1
j_gene: TRBJ1-5
abundance: .
CDR3nt: TGTGCCATCAGAGGGACAGGTCAGCCCCAGCATTTT
CDR3aa: CAIRGTGQPQHF

v_gene: TRBV7-2
d_gene: .
j_gene: TRBJ2-1
abundance: few
CDR3nt: TGTGCCAGCAGCTCTCGGGACAACTACAATGAGCAGTTCTTC
CDR3aa: CASSSRDNYNEQFF

v_gene: TRBV2
d_gene: .
j_gene: TRBJ2-1
abundance: few
CDR3nt: TGTGCCAGCAGTGAGAGGAGCTTCCGAACTAACAATGAGCAGTTCTTC
CDR3aa: CASSERSFRTNNEQFF

v_gene: TRBV5-5
d_gene: .
j_gene: TRBJ2-7
abundance: .
CDR3nt: TGTGCCAGCAGCTTGGTCAGCAACCGGGTCCTAGCCTACGAGCAGTACTTC
CDR3aa: CASSLVSNRVLAYEQYF

v_gene: TRBV7-2
d_gene: .
j_gene: TRBJ1-3
abundance: many
CDR3nt: TGTGCCAGCAGCCCAGGACAGCGAAACACCATATATTTT
CDR3aa: CASSPGQRNTIYF

v_gene: TRBV11-2
d_gene: .
j_gene: TRBJ2-7
abundance: .
CDR3nt: TGTGCCAGCAGCTTAGAAATGCTAGCGTTTGGCCTCTACGAGCAGTACTTC
CDR3aa: CASSLEMLAFGLYEQYF

v_gene: TRBV12-3/TRBV12-4
d_gene: .
j_gene: TRBJ2-1
abundance: many
CDR3nt: TGTGCCAGCAGTTTGAGGGGGACTTCTAACAATGAGCAGTTCTTC
CDR3aa: CASSLRGTSNNEQFF

v_gene: TRBV5-6
d_gene: .
j_gene: TRBJ2-7
abundance: .
CDR3nt: TGTGCCAGCACCTCTATGGGACTTATTAACTACGAGCAGTACTTC
CDR3aa: CASTSMGLINYEQYF

v_gene: TRBV6-2/TRBV6-3
d_gene: TRBD2
j_gene: TRBJ2-7
abundance: few
CDR3nt: TGTGCCAGCAGCCCCAGCGGGAGGTTAGACTACGAGCAGTACTTC
CDR3aa: CASSPSGRLDYEQYF

v_gene: TRBV6-5
d_gene: TRBD2
j_gene: TRBJ2-1
abundance: many
CDR3nt: TGTGCCAGCTGTACTAGCGGGAGAATTTGTTACAATGAGCAGTTCTTC
CDR3aa: CASCTSGRICYNEQFF

v_gene: TRBV7-3
d_gene: TRBD2
j_gene: TRBJ2-1
abundance: .
CDR3nt: TGTGCCAGCAGCTTAGTCCGACTAGCGGGGGGGAGCTCCTACAATGAGCAGTTCTTC
CDR3aa: CASSLVRLAGGSSYNEQFF

v_gene: TRBV10-3
d_gene: .
j_gene: TRBJ1-1
abundance: .
CDR3nt: TGTGCCATCGGTCCAGGCGGCCTCAACACTGAAGCTTTCTTT
CDR3aa: CAIGPGGLNTEAFF

v_gene: TRBV5-1
d_gene: TRBD1
j_gene: TRBJ2-7
abundance: few
CDR3nt: TGCGCCAGCAGCTTGAGTTTGGGACAGGGGGCTTACGAGCAGTACTTC
CDR3aa: CASSLSLGQGAYEQYF

v_gene: TRBV4-2
d_gene: .
j_gene: TRBJ2-5
abundance: .
CDR3nt: TGTGCCAGCAGCCAAGCTGCACCGGGACCGAAAGAGACCCAGTACTTC
CDR3aa: CASSQAAPGPKETQYF

v_gene: TRBV6-1
d_gene: .
j_gene: TRBJ2-3
abundance: few
CDR3nt: TGTGCCAGCAGTGATGGGACTTATTTCACAGATACGCAGTATTTT
CDR3aa: CASSDGTYFTDTQYF

v_gene: TRBV7-2
d_gene: .
j_gene: TRBJ2-1
abundance: .
CDR3nt: TGTGCCAGCAGCCGAAAGGGGGGGGATTACAATGAGCAGTTCTTC
CDR3aa: CASSRKGGDYNEQFF

v_gene: TRBV5-1
d_gene: TRBD2
j_gene: TRBJ2-3
abundance: .
CDR3nt: TGCGCCAGCAGCTCAATGACTAGCGGGGGCTCCACAGATACGCAGTATTTT
CDR3aa: CASSSMTSGGSTDTQYF

v_gene: TRBV4-2
d_gene: .
j_gene: TRBJ2-7
abundance: many
CDR3nt: TGTGCCAGCAGCCAAGCTGGCCCTAGCTCCTACGAGCAGTACTTC
CDR3aa: CASSQAGPSSYEQYF

v_gene: TRBV6-1
d_gene: .
j_gene: TRBJ2-7
abundance: .
CDR3nt: TGTGCCAGCAGTCGCAGGAGACCCTACGAGCAGTACTTC
CDR3aa: CASSRRRPYEQYF

v_gene: TRBV14
d_gene: .
j_gene: TRBJ2-5
abundance: .
CDR3nt: TGTGCCAGCAGCCAAGAGTCGAGGATGGGGACCCAGTACTTC
CDR3aa: CASSQESRMGTQYF

v_gene: TRBV12-3/TRBV12-4
d_gene: TRBD1
j_gene: TRBJ2-4
abundance: .
CDR3nt: TGTGCCAGCAGTGTAGGACAGGGGAACATTCAGTACTTC
CDR3aa: CASSVGQGNIQYF

v_gene: TRBV4-2
d_gene: .
j_gene: TRBJ2-3
abundance: few
CDR3nt: TGTGCCAGCAGCCAAGATTTAGTGGGGGACACAGATACGCAGTATTTT
CDR3aa: CASSQDLVGDTDTQYF

v_gene: TRBV20-1
d_gene: .
j_gene: TRBJ2-2
abundance: few
CDR3nt: TGCAGTGCTAGACGGACCGGGACCGGGGAGCTGTTTTTT
CDR3aa: CSARRTGTGELFF

v_gene: TRBV28
d_gene: .
j_gene: TRBJ2-3
abundance: .
CDR3nt: TGTGCCAGCAGTATTAATCGGGATACGCAGTATTTT
CDR3aa: CASSINRDTQYF

v_gene: TRBV25-1
d_gene: TRBD2
j_gene: TRBJ2-7
abundance: .
CDR3nt: TGTGCCAGCAGTGATTCCACCTCACGGACTAGCGGGGACCTCTACGAGCAGTACTTC
CDR3aa: CASSDSTSRTSGDLYEQYF

v_gene: TRBV7-8
d_gene: TRBD1
j_gene: TRBJ2-5
abundance: .
CDR3nt: TGTGCCAGCACCCTATTAGGACAGGGAGAAGAGACCCAGTACTTC
CDR3aa: CASTLLGQGEETQYF

v_gene: TRBV27
d_gene: .
j_gene: TRBJ2-7
abundance: .
CDR3nt: TGTGCCAGCAAACACCAGAACTACGAGCAGTACTTC
CDR3aa: CASKHQNYEQYF

v_gene: TRBV10-3
d_gene: .
j_gene: TRBJ2-2
abundance: .
CDR3nt: TGTGCCATCAGAACCTCCTCTAGGTTACCGAACACCGGGGAGCTGTTTTTT
CDR3aa: CAIRTSSRLPNTGELFF

v_gene: TRBV9
d_gene: .
j_gene: TRBJ2-3
abundance: .
CDR3nt: TGTGCCAGCAGCGTAGTCGTGGGAGCGACAGATACGCAGTATTTT
CDR3aa: CASSVVVGATDTQYF

v_gene: TRBV28
d_gene: TRBD1
j_gene: TRBJ2-5
abundance: .
CDR3nt: TGTGCCAGCGTTAGTCCAACAGGGGGCGGTGAGACCCAGTACTTC
CDR3aa: CASVSPTGGGETQYF

v_gene: TRBV12-3/TRBV12-4
d_gene: .
j_gene: TRBJ1-2
abundance: many
CDR3nt: TGTGCCAGCAGCCGGGACATCACCCCCTACACCTTC
CDR3aa: CASSRDITPYTF